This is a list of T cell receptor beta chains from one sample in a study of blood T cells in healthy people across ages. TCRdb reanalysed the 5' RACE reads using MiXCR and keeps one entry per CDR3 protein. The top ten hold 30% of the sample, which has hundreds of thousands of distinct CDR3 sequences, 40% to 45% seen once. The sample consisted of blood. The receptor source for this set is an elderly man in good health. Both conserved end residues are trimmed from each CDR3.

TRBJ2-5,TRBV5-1,ASRSRQAQETQY
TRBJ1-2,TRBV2,AKGLGQGYGYT
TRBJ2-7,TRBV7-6,ASSQHDYEQY
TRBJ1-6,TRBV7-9,ASSPYRDRVYSPLH
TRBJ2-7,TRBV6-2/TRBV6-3,AGSLTGYEQY
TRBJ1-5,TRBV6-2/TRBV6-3,ASSFFPGDGSNQPQH
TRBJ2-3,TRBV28,ASSFSPLAGGSDTQY
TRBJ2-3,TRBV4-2,ASSQPEAESYTDTQY
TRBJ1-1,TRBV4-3,ASSQDTGFNTEAF
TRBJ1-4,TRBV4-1,ASSPAARGYTNEKLF
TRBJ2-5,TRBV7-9,ASSLGDRGVQETQY
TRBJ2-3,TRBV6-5,ASSYLPEVAHTQY
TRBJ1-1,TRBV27,ASSPWTGNTEAF
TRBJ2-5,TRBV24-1,ATSVAGGRETQY
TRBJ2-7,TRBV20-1,SARTGTYYEQY
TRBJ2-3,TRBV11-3,ASSPRSGGGDTQY
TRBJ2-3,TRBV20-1,SASRGEDTQY
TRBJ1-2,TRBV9,ASSPGTGADYGYT
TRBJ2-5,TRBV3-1,AGSQGGTGVETQY
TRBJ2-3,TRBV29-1,SVRVTDTQY
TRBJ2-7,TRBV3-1,ASSQVHRPAAPGYEQY
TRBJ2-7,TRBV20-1,SAASGDYEQY
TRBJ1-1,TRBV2,ASTGSLNTEAF
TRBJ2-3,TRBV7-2,TSSLVYTDTQY
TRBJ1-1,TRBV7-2,ASSLTLGRDTEAF
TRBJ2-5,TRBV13,ASSRLRGGTQY
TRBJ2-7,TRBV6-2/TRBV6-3,ASGTRGGTYEQY
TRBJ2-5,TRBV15,ATSRDSLAGVIETQY
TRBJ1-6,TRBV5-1,ASSSQTGADSPLH
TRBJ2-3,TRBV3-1,ASSPWTGTDTQY
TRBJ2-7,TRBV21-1,ATPDGLELREQY
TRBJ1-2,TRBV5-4,ASSPRDGKNYGCT
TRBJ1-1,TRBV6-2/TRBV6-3,ASSYSKGGRAF
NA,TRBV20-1,SARGHTYEQY
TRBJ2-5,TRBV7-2,ASSLGSPPETQY
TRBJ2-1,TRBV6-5,ASSYFGGPNEQF
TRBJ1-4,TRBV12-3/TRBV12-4,ASRTSSTNEKLF
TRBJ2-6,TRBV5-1,ASSLDGTLSSGANVLT
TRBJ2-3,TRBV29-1,SVEKPAPDTQY
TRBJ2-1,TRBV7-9,ASSLTAGYNEQF
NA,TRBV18,ASSPPNRVYEQY
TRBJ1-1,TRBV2,ASSRAVTEAF
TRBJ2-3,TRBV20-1,SAGVGAGGRDTQY
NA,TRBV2,ASSAGGLAGVEQY
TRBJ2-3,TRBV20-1,SANGLAGVIVADTQY
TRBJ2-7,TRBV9,ASSPRRDNYYEQY
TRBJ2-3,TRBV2,ASSGGRGDTQY
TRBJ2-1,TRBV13,ASSSRDWGLNEQF
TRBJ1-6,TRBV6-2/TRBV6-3,ASREAVNSPLH
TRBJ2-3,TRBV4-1,ASSDRTSGEDTQY
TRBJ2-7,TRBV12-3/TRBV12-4,ASSLSGSRGQY
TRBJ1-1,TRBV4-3,ASSQDRQPNTEAF
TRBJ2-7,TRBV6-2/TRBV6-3,ASSFLPDSGGEQY
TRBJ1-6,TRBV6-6,ASSCVNSPLH